The 8 T cell receptor beta chains in this list originate from one sample, sequenced in a study of a mutant IDH1 vaccine in newly diagnosed glioma. TCRdb's copy holds only in-frame clones and misses some; the assay was immunoSEQ multiplex PCR. The repertoire consists of approximately 66,000 clones, with 84% occurring once and the leading ten covering 13%. No antigen is known for these receptors. Regarding time point: week 23, last vaccination. Vaccination used 300 ug of mutant IDH1 20-mer peptide per dose, with topical imiquimod. Sequencing was performed on PBMCs, taken from a glioma patient whose treatment included an IDH1 peptide vaccine. The receptors originated from a man aged 18 to 30 with glioma.

Worth noting for this clone: The junction and the germline gene differ at one end; a read error may be behind it. The chain is built from TRBV19 and TRBJ1-1; D is ambiguous. CDR1 and CDR2 (germline): LNHDA, SQIVND (reference sequence). The CDR3 contains 11 residues. The CDR3 DNA sequence: TGTGCCAGTAGTATAGAATGGGAGACACTCTTT. Its protein product is CASSIEWETLF.

A few counts support this clone. The chain is built from TRBV29-1 and TRBJ1-1; 8 nucleotides agree with TRBD1. CDR1 is SQVTM and CDR2 is ANQGSEA in the germline V gene. The ends lost 4 bases at V and 3 bases at J; junction bases unmatched: 7. The CDR3 extends over 14 amino acids. CDR3 amino acids: CSVAFRGRYTEAFF. CDR3 coding DNA: TGCAGCGTTGCTTTCAGGGGGCGATACACTGAAGCTTTCTTT.

J is TRBJ1-1 and V is TRBV9; TRBD1 matches at 7 bases. The V and J ends lost 0 bases and 7 bases, in that order; junction bases with no gene match: 3. The CDR3 extends over 13 amino acids. The germline V gene encodes CDR1 SGDLS and CDR2 YYNGEE. This CDR3 is CASSVEGDSEAFF. For the CDR3, the DNA is TGTGCCAGCAGCGTAGAGGGGGACAGTGAAGCTTTCTTT.

The chain has TRBV30 and TRBJ2-7, with 7 bases matching TRBD2. Germline assignment: CDR1 GTSNPN and CDR2 SVGIG (reference sequence). This CDR3 comprises 15 residues. The trim removed 0 bases at V and 2 bases at J, leaving 7 bases unmatched. CDR3: CAWSVRGVSAYEQYF. In nucleotides, the CDR3 is TGTGCCTGGAGTGTACGGGGGGTGAGCGCCTACGAGCAGTACTTC.

The chain uses TRBV27 and TRBJ1-5, with D tentatively TRBD1 (6 bases). The CDR3 spans 14 residues. V gave up 5 bases and J gave up 4 bases, with 12 bases separating them. Germline lookup yields CDR1 MNHEY and CDR2 SMNVEV (reference sequence). The CDR3 loop reads CASSRHRVNQPQHF. In nucleotides, the CDR3 is TGTGCCAGCAGTCGACACAGGGTTAATCAGCCCCAGCATTTT.

The chain combines TRBV7-9 with TRBJ2-1; 14 nucleotides align to TRBD2. The germline V gene encodes CDR1 SEHNR and CDR2 FQNEAQ (reference sequence). J was trimmed by 10 bases and V by 1 base; bases with no gene match: 12. The CDR3 is 18 residues long. CDR3 amino acids: CASSLGVTSGREDTEQFF. CDR3 DNA: TGTGCCAGCAGCTTAGGGGTGACTAGCGGGAGGGAAGACACAGAGCAGTTCTTC.

The CDR3 DNA sequence: TGTGCCTGGAGAGGGGCCTGGGGACTAGCGGGAGCGGTCAGCACAGATACGCAGTATTTT. Encoded protein: CAWRGAWGLAGAVSTDTQYF. The rearrangement uses TRBV30 and TRBJ2-3; 14 nucleotides match TRBD2. Losses at the gene ends were 3 bases for V and 0 bases for J; bases not matched to a gene: 14. Germline V gives CDR1 GTSNPN, CDR2 SVGIG (reference sequence). CDR3 length equals 20 residues.

V and J are TRBV11-2 and TRBJ1-5; unclear D gene. The CDR3 has 13 residues. Germline loops: CDR1 SGHAT, CDR2 FQNNGV. Trimming stripped 5 bases from V and 4 bases from J, with 9 bases between. The CDR3 region has the DNA TGTGCCAGCAGCCTACACAGTAATCAGCCCCAGCATTTT. Translating gives CASSLHSNQPQHF. Together with reference TRBV11-2 and TRBJ1-5, the CDR3 gives the full variable domain: EAGVAQSPRYKIIEKRQSVAFWCNPISGHATLYWYQQILGQGPKLLIQFQNNGVVDDSQLPKDRFSAERLKGVDSTLKIQPAKLEDSAVYLCASSLHSNQPQHFGDGTRLSIL.